A single T cell receptor (beta chain) is shown here with its context. The antigen is undetermined. This specimen comes from a study of T cell responses to AZD1222 COVID-19 vaccine. Findings and caveats of the study: Without day 14 samples, only post-peak T cell repertoires were studied.

The CDR3 runs to 17 residues. Germline V gives CDR1 SGDLS, CDR2 YYNGEE. The V and J ends lost 0 bases and 5 bases, in that order; junction bases with no gene match: 12. TCRdb's table, derived via immunoSEQ multiplex PCR, lists solely in-frame clones and lacks some. The table records approximately 89,000 clones, 75% to 95% of them present only once. The receptor was isolated from an adult in good health. The chain joins TRBV9 to TRBJ1-2; 8 bases are a match to TRBD1. The material was peripheral blood, obtained on day 0 of MenACWY control vaccination. The DNA for the CDR3 is TGTGCCAGCAGCGTAGAAGGGACAGGTCACCCGGGTTATGGCTACACCTTC. Protein product: CASSVEGTGHPGYGYTF.